This entry concerns a single T cell receptor beta chain. Generated by immunoSEQ multiplex PCR, the TCRdb table keeps only in-frame clones and is missing some. The sample shows some 180,000 clones, around 81% of them seen only once. Patients of the Seattle cohort, enrolled during active infection, were followed longitudinally. The sample is drawn from a study of blood T cell repertoires in COVID-19. Across the study: In each case, the material was cDNA or gDNA derived from T cells, B-cell-depleted T cells, or PBMCs.

Germline loops: CDR1 SGHVS, CDR2 FQNEAQ. CDR3 length: 16 amino acids. Deletions cut 5 bases from V and 0 bases from J, with 14 bases between. The chain links TRBV7-8 to TRBJ1-5; D perhaps matches TRBD1 (6 bases). The sequence was obtained from an elderly woman with COVID-19, enrolled during active disease. The sequenced sample consisted of peripheral blood. CDR3 nucleotides: TGTGCCAGCAGCATTCAGACAGGATATAGCAATCAGCCCCAGCATTTT. Protein product: CASSIQTGYSNQPQHF. Together with reference TRBV7-8 and TRBJ1-5, the CDR3 gives the full variable domain: GAGVSQSPRYKVAKRGQDVALRCDPISGHVSLFWYQQALGQGPEFLTYFQNEAQLDKSGLPSDRFFAERPEGSVSTLKIQRTQQEDSAVYLCASSIQTGYSNQPQHFGDGTRLSIL.